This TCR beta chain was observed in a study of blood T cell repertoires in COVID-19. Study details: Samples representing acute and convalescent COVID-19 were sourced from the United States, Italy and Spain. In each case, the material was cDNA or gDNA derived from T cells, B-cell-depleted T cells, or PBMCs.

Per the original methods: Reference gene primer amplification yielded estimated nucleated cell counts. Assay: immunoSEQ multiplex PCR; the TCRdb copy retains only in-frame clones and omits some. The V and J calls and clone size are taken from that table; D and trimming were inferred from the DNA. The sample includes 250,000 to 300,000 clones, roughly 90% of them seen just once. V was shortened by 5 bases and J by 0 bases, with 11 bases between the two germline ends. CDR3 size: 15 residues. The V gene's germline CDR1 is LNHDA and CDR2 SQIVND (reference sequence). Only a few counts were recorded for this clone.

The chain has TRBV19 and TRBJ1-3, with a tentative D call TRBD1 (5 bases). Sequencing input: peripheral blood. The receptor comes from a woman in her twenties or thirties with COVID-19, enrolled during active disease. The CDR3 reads CASSLQAFSGNTIYF. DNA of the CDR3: TGTGCCAGTAGTCTACAGGCGTTCTCTGGAAACACCATATATTTT.